What follows describes a single TCR beta chain. Original processing notes: Counts of nucleated cells, estimated from reference gene primer amplification, were obtained. The repertoire was sequenced with immunoSEQ multiplex PCR; TCRdb's copy has only in-frame clones and lacks some. The V and J calls and the clone size are those of that table, but D and trimming were determined from the DNA. The sample includes hundreds of thousands of clones, approximately 90% of them seen just once. This sample is drawn from a study of blood T cell repertoires in COVID-19. Across the whole study: The United States, Italy and Spain were the sources of the acute and convalescent COVID-19 samples. From T cells, B-cell-depleted T cells, or PBMCs came the material, which was cDNA or gDNA.

The CDR3 covers 18 residues. Germline V gives CDR1 SNHLY, CDR2 FYNNEI. The V gene end was trimmed by 6 bases and the J gene end by 0 bases; junction bases not matched to a gene: 12. The genes are TRBV2 and TRBJ2-1; 9 bases align to TRBD2. The origin of this receptor is a woman under 40 with active or convalescent COVID-19. What was sequenced was peripheral blood. The CDR3 spells CASRAASLAGASYNEQFF. CDR3 nucleotide sequence: TGTGCCAGCAGAGCCGCCTCATTAGCGGGAGCCTCCTACAATGAGCAGTTCTTC.